This T cell receptor (beta chain) emerged from a study of T cell responses to AZD1222 COVID-19 vaccine. Across the study: Doses given second, at about 4 or about 12 weeks, were pooled.

Here immunoSEQ multiplex PCR was the method, and the copy in TCRdb shows in-frame clones only, minus some. Of some 180,000 clones listed, about 92% are singletons. In regard to this clone: Its cognate antigen is unknown.

The germline V gene encodes CDR1 SNHLY and CDR2 FYNNEI. The CDR3 loop spans 10 amino acids. V lost 6 bases and J 3 bases, leaving 2 bases between the germline ends. General study findings and limits: Just a handful of people given AZD1222 tested seropositive at baseline. Samples come after the peak T cell response, not at day 14. Spike was spanned by vaccine-associated CD4 TCRs, with dominance at 160-218 and 743-854.

This sequence was found in an adult in good health. The source was peripheral blood, collected on day 0 of AZD1222 vaccination. This chain connects TRBV2 to TRBJ1-1; D is undetermined. The CDR3 region is CASRDTEAFF. CDR3 nucleotides: TGTGCCAGCAGAGACACTGAAGCTTTCTTT.